Below, 27 T cell receptor beta chains from the same sample are listed, as sequenced in a study of blood T cell repertoires in COVID-19. Generated by immunoSEQ multiplex PCR, the TCRdb table keeps only in-frame clones and is missing some. The sample lists about 310,000 clones; 90% were seen once. Sequenced material: peripheral blood. Every receptor here comes from a woman under 40 with COVID-19, enrolled during active disease.

The chain carries TRBV18 and TRBJ2-1; no firm D call. Trimming took 2 bases from V and 0 from J, leaving 11 bases between them. The CDR3 loop spans 16 amino acids. Germline loops: CDR1 KGHSH, CDR2 LQKENI. In nucleotides, the CDR3 is TGTGCCAGCTCACCAGCGGAGAGGAGCTCCTACAATGAGCAGTTCTTC. It is translated as CASSPAERSSYNEQFF. The full variable domain, its missing parts supplied by reference TRBV18 and TRBJ2-1, is NAGVMQNPRHLVRRRGQEARLRCSPMKGHSHVYWYRQLPEEGLKFMVYLQKENIIDESGMPKERFSAEFPKEGPSILRIQQVVRGDSAAYFCASSPAERSSYNEQFFGPGTRLTVL.

This rearrangement joins TRBV5-1 to TRBJ1-1; possibly TRBD1 for D (5 bases). The V gene lost 2 bases and the J gene lost 1 base, with 15 bases spanning the gap. CDR3 length: 16 residues. Germline V gene data show CDR1 as SGHRS and CDR2 as YFSETQ. The DNA of the CDR3 is TGCGCCAGCAGCTTCTTTGGGAGGGGACCGAACACTGAAGCTTTCTTT. Protein product: CASSFFGRGPNTEAFF.

J is TRBJ2-1 and V is TRBV30, with D possibly matching TRBD2 (5 bases). Trimming stripped 6 bases from V and 7 bases from J, with 7 bases between. Germline V lookup: CDR1 GTSNPN, CDR2 SVGIG (reference sequence). The CDR3 is 10 amino acids. The CDR3 bases are TGTGCCTGCCGAGGGAATGAGCAGTTCTTC. Protein sequence: CACRGNEQFF. Combining the CDR3 with reference TRBV30 and TRBJ2-1 gives the whole variable domain SQTIHQWPATLVQPVGSPLSLECTVEGTSNPNLYWYRQAAGRGLQLLFYSVGIGQISSEVPQNLSASRPQDRQFILSSKKLLLSDSGFYLCACRGNEQFFGPGTRLTVL.

V is TRBV30 and J is TRBJ1-1; the D is unclear. The CDR3 has 13 residues. Trimming took off 2 bases at V and 2 bases at J, with 9 bases between the two ends. The germline V gene has CDR1 GTSNPN and CDR2 SVGIG (reference sequence). The CDR3 DNA follows: TGTGCCTGGAGTCTAGAGGTAAACACTGAAGCTTTCTTT. Translation: CAWSLEVNTEAFF.

The chain links TRBV5-1 to TRBJ2-4; 10 bases line up with TRBD1. The CDR3 has 17 amino acids. J gave up 2 bases and V 4 bases, and 9 bases lay outside the gene matches. Looked up from germline, CDR1 is SGHRS and CDR2 is YFSETQ. The chain's CDR3 is CASSPRDRGSPKNIQYF. CDR3 nucleotide sequence: TGCGCCAGCAGCCCGAGGGACAGGGGCTCTCCCAAAAACATTCAGTACTTC.

The gene calls are TRBV3-1 (or the pseudogene TRBV3-2) and TRBJ2-1, with D perhaps matching TRBD1 (6 bases). With 0 bases removed from V and 8 bases from J, the gap between germline ends came to 8 bases. Germline V CDR1 and CDR2: LGHDT, YNNKEL (reference sequence). The CDR3 sequence is 13 residues long. The CDR3 loop reads CASSQDRTDEQFF. The CDR3 nucleotides read TGTGCCAGCAGCCAAGATCGGACAGATGAGCAGTTCTTC.

This chain uses TRBV5-1 with TRBJ2-3; 12 positions match TRBD2. The CDR3 is 17 amino acids. CDR1 is SGHRS and CDR2 is YFSETQ in the germline V gene. With V trimmed by 0 bases and J by 7 bases, 9 bases remained unmatched. CDR3 bases: TGCGCCAGCAGCTTGGCTAGCGGGAGGGCCCAAGTTTATACGCAGTATTTT. Encoded protein: CASSLASGRAQVYTQYF.

This clone was seen once. The genes are TRBV13 and TRBJ2-5; 7 bases line up with TRBD1. The CDR3 contains 15 residues. Germline values: CDR1 PRHDT, CDR2 FYEKMQ (reference sequence). The V gene end was trimmed by 4 bases and the J gene end by 3 bases; junction bases not matched to a gene: 8. CDR3 DNA: TGTGCCAGCAGCTCCTACGGACAGGAGGAAGAGACCCAGTACTTC. Its translation is CASSSYGQEEETQYF.

The V and J genes are TRBV11-2 and TRBJ2-1, with a tentative D call TRBD2 (5 bases). Germline-derived CDR1 and CDR2 are SGHAT and FQNNGV. CDR3 length: 15 amino acids. V dropped 1 base and J dropped 9 bases, with 16 bases sitting between them. CDR3 in DNA: TGTGCCAGCAGCTTAGTAGCGTTAGAAGGTGGTGAGCAGTTCTTC. Its protein product is CASSLVALEGGEQFF.

The chain joins TRBV4-1 to TRBJ2-1; no firm D call. Germline lookup yields CDR1 MGHRA and CDR2 YSYEKL. Trimming pared 0 bases from V and 0 bases from J, leaving 12 bases between. The CDR3 totals 17 residues. DNA for the CDR3: TGCGCCAGCAGCCAAGATCTCGCGGCTAGCTCCTACAATGAGCAGTTCTTC. Translation gives CASSQDLAASSYNEQFF.

The chain uses TRBV19 and TRBJ1-5, with D uncertain. V gave up 3 bases and J gave up 1 base, with 4 bases separating them. Germline V gene data show CDR1 as LNHDA and CDR2 as SQIVND (reference sequence). The length of the CDR3 is 13 residues. The DNA for the CDR3 is TGTGCCAGTAGTATCCAGAGCAATCAGCCCCAGCATTTT. It is translated as CASSIQSNQPQHF.

V usage is TRBV5-1 and J usage is TRBJ2-7; 7 bases line up with TRBD2. Per germline, CDR1 SGHRS and CDR2 YFSETQ. This CDR3 has 18 amino acids. V gave up 7 bases and J gave up 2 bases; unmatched junction bases: 21. In nucleotides, the CDR3 is TGCGCCAGCCTGAATACCCCGTCTAGCGGACCACCCACCTACGAGCAGTACTTC. Translating gives CASLNTPSSGPPTYEQYF. The whole variable domain, filled in from reference TRBV5-1 and TRBJ2-7, reads KAGVTQTPRYLIKTRGQQVTLSCSPISGHRSVSWYQQTPGQGLQFLFEYFSETQRNKGNFPGRFSGRQFSNSRSEMNVSTLELGDSALYLCASLNTPSSGPPTYEQYFGPGTRLTVT.

The chain joins TRBV9 to TRBJ2-2; D perhaps matches TRBD1 (6 bases). Germline-derived CDR1 and CDR2 are SGDLS and YYNGEE. The CDR3 contains 14 residues. The V and J ends lost 3 bases and 3 bases respectively, with 9 bases between them. In DNA, the CDR3 is TGTGCCAGCAGCGATGGGACACACACCGGGGAGCTGTTTTTT. Translating gives CASSDGTHTGELFF.

The CDR3 DNA reads as TGTGCCTGGACCCAGGGAGGTCCTGGCTACACCTTC. It encodes CAWTQGGPGYTF. V gene TRBV30 combines with J gene TRBJ1-2; maybe TRBD1 (5 bases). Trimming removed 4 bases from V and 7 bases from J, with 13 bases in between. Germline lookup yields CDR1 GTSNPN and CDR2 SVGIG (reference sequence). This CDR3 has 12 residues.

V gene TRBV6-5 combines with J gene TRBJ2-1; TRBD2 aligns across 14 bases. Unmatched junction bases numbered 4, after V lost 5 bases and J lost 7 bases. The CDR3 is 15 residues long. Germline V CDR1 and CDR2: MNHEY, SVGAGI. The DNA for the CDR3 is TGTGCCAGCAGTCGGACTAGCGGGAGGAATAATGAGCAGTTCTTC. It specifies CASSRTSGRNNEQFF.

The chain carries TRBV5-1 and TRBJ1-4; TRBD1 matches at 11 bases. Germline V gives CDR1 SGHRS, CDR2 YFSETQ. The CDR3 spans 15 residues. Trimming took 2 bases from V and 6 from J; bases not matched to a gene: 3. In DNA, the CDR3 is TGCGCCAGCAGCTTCGGGGACAGGGGGGATGAAAAACTGTTTTTT. Protein product: CASSFGDRGDEKLFF.

V and J are TRBV15 and TRBJ2-5; TRBD1 matches 9 bases. Trimming removed 7 bases from V and 0 bases from J; junction bases left unmatched: 6. The germline V gene has CDR1 LNHNV and CDR2 YYDKDF (reference sequence). The length of the CDR3 is 15 residues. CDR3: CATKRDRAYQETQYF. Written as DNA, the CDR3 is TGTGCCACCAAACGGGACAGGGCGTACCAAGAGACCCAGTACTTC.

This chain joins TRBV24-1 and TRBJ2-1; a weak D match, TRBD1 (6 bases). The germline gives CDR1 KGHDR, CDR2 SFDVKD. V was shortened by 2 bases and J by 5 bases, with 9 bases between the two germline ends. This CDR3 is built from 14 residues. The CDR3 DNA sequence: TGTGCCACCAGTGATTACAGGGTAAACAATGAGCAGTTCTTC. The encoded protein is CATSDYRVNNEQFF.

The chain combines TRBV5-6 with TRBJ1-1, with D maybe TRBD1 (5 bases). CDR3 length: 15 amino acids. Germline CDR1 and CDR2: SGHDT and YYEEEE. Trimming removed 0 bases from V and 3 bases from J, with 12 bases in between. CDR3 sequence reads: CASSLGGQGHTEAFF. CDR3 nucleotide sequence: TGTGCCAGCAGCTTGGGGGGTCAGGGTCACACTGAAGCTTTCTTT.

For the CDR3, the DNA is TGTGCCAGCAGCGCGGGACTAGCGGGAGGAATAGATACGCAGTATTTT. This gives the protein CASSAGLAGGIDTQYF. The chain carries TRBV9 and TRBJ2-3, with TRBD2 identical over 15 bases. The CDR3 runs to 16 residues. V was pared by 3 bases and J by 5 bases, with 4 bases of the junction left unmatched. Germline CDR1 SGDLS, CDR2 YYNGEE.

This clone has just a few counts. This chain uses TRBV2 with TRBJ1-2, with 7 positions matching TRBD1. This CDR3 region has 14 residues. Germline V gene lookup returns CDR1 SNHLY and CDR2 FYNNEI. V lost 7 bases to trimming and J lost 7 bases; unmatched junction nucleotides: 12. The CDR3 DNA follows: TGTGCCAGCATGGCGGGACAGAGGGCTCGTGGCTACACCTTC. As protein: CASMAGQRARGYTF.

This clone has more than one count but fewer than ten. V is TRBV27 and J is TRBJ1-5; D is unresolved. This CDR3 has 17 amino acids. The ends were cut back, 5 bases at V and 0 bases at J, with 17 bases in the middle. Per germline, CDR1 MNHEY and CDR2 SMNVEV (reference sequence). The CDR3 DNA follows: TGTGCCAGCAGTGCTTATCGGCCAGCGTATAGCAATCAGCCCCAGCATTTT. It is translated as CASSAYRPAYSNQPQHF.

DNA for the CDR3: TGTGCCAGCACATCAGGAGGAGTTGAAAAACTGTTTTTT. It yields the protein CASTSGGVEKLFF. This chain links TRBV28 with TRBJ1-4; no clear D gene. CDR1 and CDR2 (germline): MDHEN, SYDVKM. V was trimmed by 7 bases and J by 7 bases, leaving 13 bases between them. The CDR3 runs 13 residues.

V usage is TRBV19 and J usage is TRBJ2-7; no firm D call. This CDR3 is 14 amino acids long. Germline V gene data show CDR1 as LNHDA and CDR2 as SQIVND (reference sequence). V was trimmed by 3 bases and J by 6 bases, leaving 15 bases between them. CDR3 residues: CASSITGSRGEQYF. In DNA form, the CDR3 reads TGTGCCAGTAGTATCACCGGGTCTCGCGGCGAGCAGTACTTC.

This chain joins TRBV29-1 and TRBJ2-5, with D possibly matching TRBD1 (5 bases). Trimming pared 6 bases from V and 3 bases from J, leaving 11 bases between. Germline V lookup: CDR1 SQVTM, CDR2 ANQGSEA. This CDR3 has 12 amino acids. The CDR3 sequence: CSVAQGKETQYF. In DNA, the CDR3 is TGCAGCGTAGCCCAGGGAAAAGAGACCCAGTACTTC.

The chain uses TRBV30 and TRBJ1-1, with 8 bases lining up with TRBD1. CDR1 and CDR2 from the germline V gene are GTSNPN and SVGIG (reference sequence). The CDR3 consists of 15 residues. The J segment lost 1 base and the V segment lost 5 bases, leaving 9 bases of the junction unmatched. The CDR3: CAWETGARTNTEAFF. The CDR3 nucleotides read TGTGCCTGGGAGACAGGGGCCAGAACGAACACTGAAGCTTTCTTT.

The chain links TRBV4-1 to TRBJ1-2, with D unresolved. V was trimmed by 1 base and J by 0 bases, leaving 15 bases between them. The CDR3 loop spans 17 amino acids. Germline CDR1 and CDR2: MGHRA and YSYEKL. Here the CDR3 reads CASSQGVPRASNYGYTF. CDR3 DNA sequence: TGCGCCAGCAGCCAAGGCGTTCCGCGGGCTTCTAACTATGGCTACACCTTC.